A selection of T cell receptor beta chains follows, all from one sample in a study of blood T cell repertoires in COVID-19. Assay used: immunoSEQ multiplex PCR; TCRdb lists only in-frame clones, some missing. Among 85,000 to 110,000 clones listed, more than 70% were seen once. Sequencing input: peripheral blood. These receptors were obtained from an older woman with acute or convalescent COVID-19. CDR3s include the opening cysteine and the closing phenylalanine or tryptophan. The order of the fields is clone size, D gene, V gene, J gene, CDR3 protein, CDR3 DNA. The D gene is left open where the match is weak. Where a row states a size, it is once, few, many or the class of an expanded clone; other rows omit it.

abundance: few
d_gene: TRBD2
v_gene: TRBV10-3
j_gene: TRBJ2-3
CDR3aa: CAIATSGSDTQYF
CDR3nt: TGTGCCATCGCGACTAGCGGGAGCGATACGCAGTATTTT

abundance: .
d_gene: TRBD1
v_gene: TRBV2
j_gene: TRBJ1-5
CDR3aa: CASSAQQGMGNQPQHF
CDR3nt: TGTGCCAGCAGTGCCCAACAGGGGATGGGCAATCAGCCCCAGCATTTT

abundance: .
d_gene: TRBD1
v_gene: TRBV28
j_gene: TRBJ2-7
CDR3aa: CASSLATGGRGNF
CDR3nt: TGTGCCAGCAGTTTAGCCACAGGGGGCCGGGGGAACTTC

abundance: .
d_gene: .
v_gene: TRBV18
j_gene: TRBJ2-1
CDR3aa: CASSPGDSPYNEQFF
CDR3nt: TGTGCCAGCTCACCAGGGGACTCTCCCTACAATGAGCAGTTCTTC

abundance: .
d_gene: TRBD2
v_gene: TRBV12-3/TRBV12-4
j_gene: TRBJ2-5
CDR3aa: CASRTGTTETQYF
CDR3nt: TGTGCCAGCAGGACCGGGACTACAGAGACCCAATACTTC

abundance: .
d_gene: TRBD1
v_gene: TRBV30
j_gene: TRBJ1-6
CDR3aa: CAWSVGGGMRSPLHF
CDR3nt: TGTGCCTGGAGTGTAGGAGGGGGCATGCGATCACCCCTCCACTTT

abundance: .
d_gene: TRBD1
v_gene: TRBV27
j_gene: TRBJ2-3
CDR3aa: CASSPRTGVGTDTQYF
CDR3nt: TGTGCCAGCAGTCCCCGGACAGGGGTAGGCACAGATACGCAGTATTTT

abundance: .
d_gene: .
v_gene: TRBV2
j_gene: TRBJ2-2
CDR3aa: CASIPWNTGELFF
CDR3nt: TGTGCCAGCATTCCTTGGAACACCGGGGAGCTGTTTTTT

abundance: .
d_gene: TRBD1
v_gene: TRBV3-1/TRBV3-2
j_gene: TRBJ1-2
CDR3aa: CASSPDRGGGYTF
CDR3nt: TGTGCCAGCAGCCCGGACAGGGGAGGTGGCTACACCTTC

abundance: .
d_gene: .
v_gene: TRBV6-5
j_gene: TRBJ1-2
CDR3aa: CASSLTGLNYGYTF
CDR3nt: TGTGCCAGCAGCTTGACAGGATTAAACTATGGCTACACCTTC

abundance: .
d_gene: TRBD2
v_gene: TRBV19
j_gene: TRBJ2-1
CDR3aa: CASNPAGGYNEQFF
CDR3nt: TGTGCCAGTAACCCAGCGGGGGGGTACAATGAGCAGTTCTTC

abundance: once
d_gene: TRBD1
v_gene: TRBV7-2
j_gene: TRBJ1-1
CDR3aa: CASSFYRGPNTEAFF
CDR3nt: TGTGCCAGCAGTTTTTACAGGGGCCCCAACACTGAAGCTTTCTTT

abundance: .
d_gene: .
v_gene: TRBV6-2/TRBV6-3
j_gene: TRBJ2-5
CDR3aa: CASSFGGVETQYF
CDR3nt: TGTGCCAGCAGTTTCGGGGGTGTGGAGACCCAGTACTTC

abundance: .
d_gene: .
v_gene: TRBV12-3/TRBV12-4
j_gene: TRBJ1-2
CDR3aa: CASSFYREGGYTF
CDR3nt: TGTGCCAGCAGTTTTTACAGGGAAGGAGGCTACACCTTC

abundance: .
d_gene: .
v_gene: TRBV28
j_gene: TRBJ2-5
CDR3aa: CASSLQNQETQYF
CDR3nt: TGTGCCAGCAGTTTACAGAATCAAGAGACCCAGTACTTC

abundance: .
d_gene: TRBD2
v_gene: TRBV2
j_gene: TRBJ2-1
CDR3aa: CASSGGLDGEQFF
CDR3nt: TGTGCCAGCAGTGGGGGACTAGATGGAGAGCAGTTCTTC

abundance: .
d_gene: .
v_gene: TRBV7-8
j_gene: TRBJ2-1
CDR3aa: CASSLSVAASSYNEQFF
CDR3nt: TGTGCCAGCAGCTTATCGGTAGCGGCAAGCTCCTACAATGAGCAGTTCTTC

abundance: .
d_gene: TRBD1
v_gene: TRBV7-2
j_gene: TRBJ2-7
CDR3aa: CASSLGGQGMVYEQYF
CDR3nt: TGTGCCAGCAGCTTAGGAGGACAGGGGATGGTCTACGAGCAGTACTTC

abundance: .
d_gene: TRBD2
v_gene: TRBV7-2
j_gene: TRBJ2-1
CDR3aa: CASRLLAGVEFF
CDR3nt: TGTGCCAGCAGGTTACTAGCGGGAGTGGAGTTCTTC

abundance: .
d_gene: TRBD1
v_gene: TRBV5-1
j_gene: TRBJ1-5
CDR3aa: CASSYGQGDNQPQHF
CDR3nt: TGCGCCAGCAGTTACGGACAGGGTGACAATCAGCCCCAGCATTTT

abundance: .
d_gene: TRBD2
v_gene: TRBV19
j_gene: TRBJ2-2
CDR3aa: CASSPIGLAGDTGELFF
CDR3nt: TGTGCCAGTAGTCCAATAGGACTAGCGGGAGACACCGGGGAGCTGTTTTTT

abundance: .
d_gene: TRBD1
v_gene: TRBV19
j_gene: TRBJ1-2
CDR3aa: CASSTTGTGSYGYTF
CDR3nt: TGTGCCAGTAGTACGACCGGGACAGGATCTTATGGCTACACCTTC

abundance: .
d_gene: TRBD1
v_gene: TRBV7-6
j_gene: TRBJ2-5
CDR3aa: CASSLGHRGTETQYF
CDR3nt: TGTGCCAGCAGCTTAGGGCACAGGGGTACTGAGACCCAGTACTTC

abundance: .
d_gene: .
v_gene: TRBV5-6
j_gene: TRBJ2-3
CDR3aa: CASSSQGGADTQYF
CDR3nt: TGTGCCAGCAGCTCACAGGGTGGTGCAGATACGCAGTATTTT

abundance: few
d_gene: .
v_gene: TRBV4-2
j_gene: TRBJ1-6
CDR3aa: CASSQDRAGGSPLHF
CDR3nt: TGTGCCAGCAGCCAAGATCGGGCAGGAGGCTCACCCCTCCACTTT

abundance: .
d_gene: TRBD2
v_gene: TRBV5-1
j_gene: TRBJ2-7
CDR3aa: CASSLSSGSYEQYF
CDR3nt: TGCGCCAGCAGCTTGTCTAGCGGGAGTTACGAGCAGTACTTC

abundance: .
d_gene: TRBD1
v_gene: TRBV28
j_gene: TRBJ1-2
CDR3aa: CALGQGAYGYTF
CDR3nt: TGTGCCTTGGGACAGGGGGCCTATGGCTACACCTTC

abundance: .
d_gene: .
v_gene: TRBV29-1
j_gene: TRBJ2-2
CDR3aa: CSVDASNTGELFF
CDR3nt: TGCAGCGTTGATGCGAGTAACACCGGGGAGCTGTTTTTT

abundance: .
d_gene: .
v_gene: TRBV11-3
j_gene: TRBJ1-3
CDR3aa: CASRTGPGRGNTIYF
CDR3nt: TGTGCCAGCAGAACAGGACCCGGGAGGGGAAACACCATATATTTT

abundance: .
d_gene: .
v_gene: TRBV2
j_gene: TRBJ1-1
CDR3aa: CASSREPDLLFLAFF
CDR3nt: TGTGCCAGCAGTCGAGAGCCTGATTTATTGTTCTTAGCTTTCTTT

abundance: .
d_gene: TRBD2
v_gene: TRBV5-4
j_gene: TRBJ2-7
CDR3aa: CASSLAWGGSYEQYF
CDR3nt: TGTGCCAGCAGCTTGGCTTGGGGGGGTTCCTACGAGCAGTACTTC

abundance: .
d_gene: .
v_gene: TRBV7-8
j_gene: TRBJ1-2
CDR3aa: CASTQGPYGYTF
CDR3nt: TGTGCCAGCACCCAGGGGCCCTATGGCTACACCTTC

abundance: .
d_gene: TRBD2
v_gene: TRBV5-1
j_gene: TRBJ2-5
CDR3aa: CASNSGGQETQYF
CDR3nt: TGCGCCAGTAATAGCGGGGGACAAGAGACCCAGTACTTC

abundance: .
d_gene: .
v_gene: TRBV27
j_gene: TRBJ1-1
CDR3aa: CASSLAPGVVAEAFF
CDR3nt: TGTGCCAGCAGTTTAGCCCCAGGGGTTGTCGCTGAAGCTTTCTTT

abundance: .
d_gene: .
v_gene: TRBV19
j_gene: TRBJ2-3
CDR3aa: CASRERGTDTQYF
CDR3nt: TGTGCCAGTAGAGAGCGGGGCACAGATACGCAGTATTTT

abundance: .
d_gene: .
v_gene: TRBV6-5
j_gene: TRBJ1-1
CDR3aa: CASSSGGPGTEAFF
CDR3nt: TGTGCCAGCAGTTCTGGGGGCCCGGGGACTGAAGCTTTCTTT

abundance: .
d_gene: TRBD1
v_gene: TRBV11-3
j_gene: TRBJ1-2
CDR3aa: CASSSTGTGYGYTF
CDR3nt: TGTGCCAGCAGCTCGACCGGGACAGGGTATGGCTACACCTTC